The present TCR beta chain was sequenced within a study of cytomegalovirus exposure and HLA in healthy donors. The study's findings and limits: Most TCRs appeared rarely, but some public TCRs recurred in many donors. The finding came from a later analysis; first-cohort TCR clusters tended to co-occur in the approximately 120 validation repertoires.

Produced via immunoSEQ multiplex PCR; TCRdb's table is partial and in-frame only. The repertoire consists of roughly 130,000 clones, with more than 80% occurring once and the leading ten covering roughly 6.7%. The CDR3 consists of 17 residues. V dropped 4 bases and J dropped 0; count of bases not matched to a gene: 4. Germline CDR1 is KGHSH and CDR2 is LQKENI. In the case of this clone: Its antigen remains unidentified.

The J gene is TRBJ1-6, the V gene TRBV18; 9 nucleotides agree with TRBD1. This TCR was recovered from a woman in her 30s in good health and CMV-seropositive. What was sequenced was PBMCs. CDR3 loop: CASSLQGAGSYNSPLHF. The CDR3 nucleotides are TGTGCCAGCTCACTACAGGGGGCCGGCTCCTATAATTCACCCCTCCACTTT.